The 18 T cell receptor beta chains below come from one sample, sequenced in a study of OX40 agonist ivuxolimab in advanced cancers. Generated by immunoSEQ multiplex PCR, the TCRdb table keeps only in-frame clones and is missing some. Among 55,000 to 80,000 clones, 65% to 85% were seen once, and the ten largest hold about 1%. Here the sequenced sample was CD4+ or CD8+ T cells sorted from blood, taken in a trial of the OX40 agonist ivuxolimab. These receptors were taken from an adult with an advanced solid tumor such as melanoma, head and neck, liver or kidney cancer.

The CDR3 DNA sequence: TGCAGCGTTCGAGGGGGCAGCTCCTACAATGAGCAGTTCTTC. This encodes CSVRGGSSYNEQFF. The chain links TRBV29-1 to TRBJ2-1; 7 bases line up with TRBD1. J gave up 0 bases and V 5 bases, and 4 bases lay outside the gene matches. This CDR3 contains 14 residues. In germline, CDR1 is SQVTM, CDR2 ANQGSEA.

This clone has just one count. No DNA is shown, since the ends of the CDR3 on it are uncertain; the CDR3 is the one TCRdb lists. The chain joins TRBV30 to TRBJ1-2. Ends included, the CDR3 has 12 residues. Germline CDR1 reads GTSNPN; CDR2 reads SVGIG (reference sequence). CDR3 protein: CAFGPGNYGYTF.

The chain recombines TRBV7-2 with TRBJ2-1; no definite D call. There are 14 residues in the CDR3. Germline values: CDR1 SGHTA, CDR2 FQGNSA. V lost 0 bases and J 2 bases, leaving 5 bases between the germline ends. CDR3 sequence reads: CASSLAQAYNEQFF. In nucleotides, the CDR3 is TGTGCCAGCAGCTTAGCGCAGGCCTACAATGAGCAGTTCTTC.

This CDR3 reads CASSITQASGNTIYF. CDR3 sequence (DNA): TGTGCCAGTAGTATTACCCAGGCCTCTGGAAACACCATATATTTT. The genes are TRBV19 and TRBJ1-3, with D uncertain. From germline, CDR1 is LNHDA and CDR2 SQIVND (reference sequence). Between the trimmed V and J ends, which lost 3 bases and 0 bases, there was a span of 9 bases. This CDR3 spans 15 amino acids.

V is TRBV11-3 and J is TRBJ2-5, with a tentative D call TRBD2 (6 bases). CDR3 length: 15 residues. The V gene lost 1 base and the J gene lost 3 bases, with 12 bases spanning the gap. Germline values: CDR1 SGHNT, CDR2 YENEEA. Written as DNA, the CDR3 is TGTGCCAGCAGCTTAGGGACTACCCACAAAGAGACCCAGTACTTC. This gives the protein CASSLGTTHKETQYF.

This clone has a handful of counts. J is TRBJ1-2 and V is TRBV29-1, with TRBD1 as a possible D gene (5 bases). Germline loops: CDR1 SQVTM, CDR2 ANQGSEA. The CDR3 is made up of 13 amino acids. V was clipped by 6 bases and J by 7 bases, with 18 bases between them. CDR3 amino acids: CSVGTRTGGGYTF. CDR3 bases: TGCAGCGTCGGAACCCGGACGGGGGGTGGCTACACCTTC.

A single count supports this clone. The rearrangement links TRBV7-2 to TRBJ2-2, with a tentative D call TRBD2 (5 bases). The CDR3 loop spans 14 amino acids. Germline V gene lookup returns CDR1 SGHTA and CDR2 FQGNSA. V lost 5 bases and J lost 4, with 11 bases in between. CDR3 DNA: TGTGCCAGCAGCGCGCAGGACTTCACCGGGGAGCTGTTTTTT. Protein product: CASSAQDFTGELFF.

The CDR3 protein is CSVLGVETQYF. The CDR3 DNA is TGCAGCGTTCTGGGGGTTGAGACCCAGTACTTC. This chain uses TRBV29-1 with TRBJ2-5; D may be TRBD1 or TRBD2 (5 bases each). Looked up from germline, CDR1 is SQVTM and CDR2 is ANQGSEA. The CDR3 contains 11 residues. Deletions cut 5 bases from V and 5 bases from J, with 9 bases between.

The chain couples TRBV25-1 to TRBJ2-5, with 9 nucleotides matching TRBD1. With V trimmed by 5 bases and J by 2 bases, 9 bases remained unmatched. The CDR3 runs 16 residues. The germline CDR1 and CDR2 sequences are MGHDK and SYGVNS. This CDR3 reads CASSHALGTGQETQYF. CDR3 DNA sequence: TGTGCCAGCAGTCACGCTTTAGGGACAGGGCAAGAGACCCAGTACTTC.

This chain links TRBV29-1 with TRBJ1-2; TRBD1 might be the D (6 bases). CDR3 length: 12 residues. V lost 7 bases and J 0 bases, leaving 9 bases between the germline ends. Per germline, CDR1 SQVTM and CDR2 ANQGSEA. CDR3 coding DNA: TGCAGCGCTCAGGGGTCTAACTATGGCTACACCTTC. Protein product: CSAQGSNYGYTF. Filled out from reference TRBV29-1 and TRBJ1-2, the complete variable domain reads SAVISQKPSRDICQRGTSLTIQCQVDSQVTMMFWYRQQPGQSLTLIATANQGSEATYESGFVIDKFPISRPNLTFSTLTVSNMSPEDSSIYLCSAQGSNYGYTFGSGTRLTVV.

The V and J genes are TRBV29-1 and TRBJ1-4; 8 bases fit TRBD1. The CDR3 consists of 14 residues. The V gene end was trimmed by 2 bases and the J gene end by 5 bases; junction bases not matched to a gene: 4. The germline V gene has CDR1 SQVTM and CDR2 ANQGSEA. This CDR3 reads CSVETGGKNEKLFF. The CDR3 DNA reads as TGCAGCGTTGAAACAGGGGGGAAAAATGAAAAACTGTTTTTT.

DNA of the CDR3: TGTGCCAGCAGCTTCTCGGGGAACAATCAGCCCCAGTATTTT. Translating gives CASSFSGNNQPQYF. The rearrangement joins TRBV11-2 to TRBJ1-5; maybe TRBD2 (5 bases). The J call may be wrong; the DNA end is better matched by TRBJ2-3. The CDR3 runs to 14 residues. Germline assignment: CDR1 SGHAT and CDR2 FQNNGV.

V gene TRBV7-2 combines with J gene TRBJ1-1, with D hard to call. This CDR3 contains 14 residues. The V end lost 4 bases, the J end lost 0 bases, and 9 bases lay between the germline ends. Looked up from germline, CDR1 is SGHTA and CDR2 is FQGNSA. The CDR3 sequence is CASSSLVLNTEAFF. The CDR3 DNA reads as TGTGCCAGCAGCTCCCTCGTACTGAACACTGAAGCTTTCTTT.

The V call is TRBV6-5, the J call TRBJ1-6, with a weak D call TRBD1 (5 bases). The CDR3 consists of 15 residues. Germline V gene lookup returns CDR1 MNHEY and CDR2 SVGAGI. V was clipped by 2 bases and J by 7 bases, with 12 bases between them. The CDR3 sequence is CASSYGGGDNSPLHF. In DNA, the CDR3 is TGTGCCAGCAGTTACGGTGGGGGGGACAATTCACCCCTCCACTTT.

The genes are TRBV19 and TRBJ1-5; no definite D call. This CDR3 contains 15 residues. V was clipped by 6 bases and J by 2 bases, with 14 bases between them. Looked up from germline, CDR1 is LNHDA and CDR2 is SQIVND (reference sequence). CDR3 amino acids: CASSPGLSGNQPQHF. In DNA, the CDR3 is TGTGCCAGTAGCCCAGGACTATCCGGCAATCAGCCCCAGCATTTT.

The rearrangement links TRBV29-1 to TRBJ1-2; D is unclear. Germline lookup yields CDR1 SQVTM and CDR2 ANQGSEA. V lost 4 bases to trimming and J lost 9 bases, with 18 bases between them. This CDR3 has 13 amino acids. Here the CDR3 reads CSVVAGESTRYTF. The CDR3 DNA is TGCAGCGTTGTGGCAGGTGAAAGTACGCGCTACACCTTC.

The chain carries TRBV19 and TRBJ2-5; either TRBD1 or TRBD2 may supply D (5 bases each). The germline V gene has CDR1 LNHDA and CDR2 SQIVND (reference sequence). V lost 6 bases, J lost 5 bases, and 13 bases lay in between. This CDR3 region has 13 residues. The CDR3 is CASRGVKQETQYF. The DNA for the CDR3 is TGTGCCAGTAGGGGGGTCAAACAGGAGACCCAGTACTTC.

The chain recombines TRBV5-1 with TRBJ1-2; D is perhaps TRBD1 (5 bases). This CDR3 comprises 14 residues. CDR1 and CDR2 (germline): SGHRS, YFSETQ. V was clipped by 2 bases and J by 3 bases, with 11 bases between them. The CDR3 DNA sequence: TGCGCCAGCAGCTTCGCAGGGATCCACTATGGCTACACCTTC. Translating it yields CASSFAGIHYGYTF.